The text below deals with one T cell receptor (beta chain). The antigen it binds to is not known. Base qualities were left out, and no much larger clone turns up one base away. To prepare the library, the immunoSEQ multiplex PCR assay was applied. For the multiplex PCR, a mixture combining 60 forward primers for TCR Vbeta segments and 13 reverse primers for TCR Jbeta segments was used. The CDR3 region of rearranged TCR beta genes was amplified from genomic DNA with a multiplex PCR assay. Amplified TCR beta libraries were sequenced as 87-base-pair reads on the Illumina HiSeq System. Per the authors' processing: Across the 640 or so repertoires, a later analysis counted approximately 75 million unique TCR beta chains, around 11 million of which were shared by at least two donors. Raw reads were error-corrected and collapsed into unique sequences by a nearest-neighbor algorithm in which closely related sequences were merged to remove PCR and sequencing errors. To assign V, D and J gene segments, CDR3 sequences were aligned to IMGT reference sequences. For a sequence to be retained, a match of at least six nucleotides was required to both a V gene segment and a J gene segment. Rearrangements were called productive when the CDR3 lacked stop codons and stayed in frame with V and J; all others were non-productive. Following IMGT convention, CDR3 was defined as the stretch from the second conserved V-encoded cysteine up to the conserved J-encoded phenylalanine. In an earlier analysis of roughly 610 of the donors, sequences lacking an unambiguous match to a single V gene segment were excluded. In an earlier analysis of a few hundred of the donors, V segments were called functional above 56.7% productive rearrangements and were called segregating when the between-donor standard deviation exceeded 5%. A statistical classification framework was developed to diagnose cytomegalovirus status using the catalog of TCR beta chain sequences. In a later analysis, TCR nucleotide sequences were compared against IMGT/GENE-DB human TR gene sequences so that V and J genes could be assigned. A later analysis assigned CDR3 sequences and most-parsimonious VDJ recombination scenarios with the TCRdist pipeline. A later analysis defined each TCR beta chain by its CDR3 amino acid sequence plus V-gene family, and excluded reads lacking a unique V-gene family. In a later analysis, approximately 640 highly shared, low-generation-probability nucleotide sequences were removed to address suspected cross-contamination and a sequencing artifact. For each public chain, a later analysis derived a clonal expansion index from normalized ranks of inferred template counts within each repertoire. In a later analysis, generation probabilities were computed with a VDJ recombination model fitted to out-of-frame rearrangements, and the resulting probabilities were checked against IGoR. In a later analysis, TCR-TCR, TCR-HLA and TCR-CMV co-occurrence was scored with hypergeometric tests, and a repertoire-size bias correction was applied to TCR pairs. To estimate false discovery rates, a later analysis permuted the HLA or CMV assignments 20 times. In a later analysis, co-occurring TCRs were grouped using DBSCAN, and TCRdist sequence similarity was added for clustering within HLA-allele-positive subsets. Repertoires with fewer than 30,000 or more than 120,000 public chains, plus five repertoires with anomalous nucleotide sharing, were excluded from co-occurrence clustering. This immuneACCESS table, as held by TCRdb, lists in-frame sequences with V and J called but not all clones. Of the missing ones, under half trace to an unresolved V gene in checked studies; the others have no known cause. V and J calls and clone size are copied from that table; D and trimming were computed from the DNA. This sample gives around 67,000 clones in total; roughly 69% of them show up just once. Of the sample, around 3% falls within the top ten clones.

The data are from a study of cytomegalovirus exposure and HLA in healthy donors listed by TCRdb under 2017. Background for the entire study: An earlier analysis of around 600 of the donors reported approximately 290 Gb of sequence data and approximately 110 million unique TCR beta sequences from about 179 million T cells. Approximately 330 gigabases of sequencing data and around 85 million unique TCR sequences made up an early release that covered 500 to 700 HLA-typed donors. The study aimed to test whether cataloging public T cell receptors could reveal signatures of past pathogen exposure. Among roughly 370 genotyped donors of the cohort, an average of roughly 240,000 unique TCR beta nucleotide sequences were sequenced per donor, roughly 20% of them non-productive. In a later analysis, previously published TCR beta repertoires from 550 to 700 donors were re-analyzed and high-resolution HLA genotyping was added so that TCR occurrence patterns could be studied. Of the 300 to 450 genotyped donors, less than 90% were placed in the genetic ancestry cluster associated with self-reported Caucasian donors. Using immunosequencing, the study profiled T cell repertoires from around 680 subjects and related those repertoires to cytomegalovirus serostatus. Alongside the repertoire data, information on donor age, sex, ethnicity and CMV serostatus was compiled. Because of strong linkage in the cohort, four to six DR-DQ haplotypes were treated as single units for association and clustering. The number of donors typed differed by locus, with about 629-640 for A, B, C, DRB1 and DQB1, 522 for DQA1, 606 for DPA1, and around 450 for DPB1. In a later genetic analysis, genome-wide SNP genotypes for about 65% of the roughly 700 donors were used, and that subset was treated as a discovery cohort. In an earlier analysis of a few hundred of the donors, high-throughput TCR beta sequencing was used to judge whether each TCR beta V gene segment behaved as functional or pseudogenic. A separate validation cohort of roughly 120 different subjects was used in addition to the roughly 700-subject first cohort. Rather than drawing on any new phenotypic data, the later analysis identified candidate immune exposures from TCR beta sequences and the way those sequences occurred across donors. Class I and class II HLA loci were covered by the typing at four-digit resolution. The study combined high-throughput TCR immunosequencing, statistical association of individual TCRs with disease status, and machine learning to predict cytomegalovirus infection status. All discovery cohort repertoires had been generated on a single sequencing platform. Overall study outcomes, separate from this receptor: A cluster of highly shared sequence variants was judged likely to represent a technical artifact of the sequencing pipeline. Most TCR sequences were seen in very few donors, while some public TCRs were found in many individuals. According to a later genetic analysis, donors in an Asian-associated ancestry cluster had fewer N-insertions in productive TCRs than the approximately 690-donor mean. A further reported finding was that TCR beta sequences accurately predicted the HLA-A and HLA-B alleles for most subjects in the first cohort. CMV serostatus was the only immune exposure information available for the cohort. In both the original and validation cohorts, the classifier was reported to diagnose cytomegalovirus status with high specificity and sensitivity. A later analysis found that most CMV-associated TCR beta chains appeared HLA-restricted, with HLA associations seemingly driven largely by CMV exposure. In an earlier analysis of fewer than 700 of the donors, most TCR beta V segments appeared in productive rearrangements about 87% or about 30% of the time, broadly matching IMGT annotations. The cohort was sequenced for TCR beta chains only, and without alpha or paired-chain data the features that could be detected were limited. In a later analysis, several top co-occurrence clusters were reported to appear linked to parvovirus B19, influenza, CMV and Epstein-Barr virus. It was suggested by the authors that the approach could potentially be generalized to other disease states and immunological phenotypes. The study gave a list of 150 to 200 TCR beta chains associated with cytomegalovirus. At a false discovery rate of 0.05, a later analysis linked some 17,000 TCR beta sequences to specific HLA alleles. A later analysis found that HLA-associated TCR beta chains were more clonally expanded and had lower generation probabilities than equally common non-associated chains. The presence/absence analyses assumed that sequencing depth was roughly uniform across donors, and that assumption may not be true. In a later analysis, the rate of TCR association differed among HLA loci, with DRB1 alleles having the most associated TCRs and HLA-C alleles having the fewest. Because HLA typing was unavailable for some donors at each locus, only the typed subset was used in association tests. When HLA alleles, especially DR and DQ, strongly co-occurred, attributing TCR associations to individual alleles was difficult. In vitro tests confirmed that a few of the cytomegalovirus-associated TCR beta chains recognize cytomegalovirus antigens. The earlier analysis of 587 of the donors excluded approximately 17 rarely observed V segments, including chromosome 9 orphons, because counts were too low. Correlated functional status among segregating V segments might reflect linkage disequilibrium, but an unknown experimental factor could not be ruled out. An association between a missense DCLRE1C variant and V-gene and J-gene trimming of TCR beta chains was found in a later genetic analysis and replicated in an independent cohort. The 87-base-pair reads could not distinguish some IMGT-functional V segments, including TRBV6-2 and TRBV6-3, so those segments were excluded.

The cohort comprised around 690 healthy bone marrow donors. Cohort members were all nominally healthy when sampled, although unrecorded immune exposures were likely present. The donor tested CMV seronegative and was one of the 352 seronegative cohort members. A peripheral blood sample was collected from each donor, and TCR beta sequencing was performed on peripheral blood mononuclear cells. Genomic DNA was extracted from the blood cell samples with the Qiagen DNeasy Blood Extraction Kit. Trimming at the junction amounts to 4 bases on V and 2 bases on J, and the germline ends lie 10 bases apart. The germline V gene yields SGHDT for CDR1 and YYEEEE for CDR2. The CDR3 numbers 14 residues from cysteine through phenylalanine. Only the CDR3 DNA is retained, 42 bases long and in frame from the first base.

The sample was PBMCs. This TCR derives from a woman between 45 and 65 years old in good health and CMV-seronegative. The chain uses TRBV5-6 and TRBJ2-1; the D gene identity is not certain. For the CDR3, the sequence is CASSLTLAYNEQFF. Read as DNA, the sequence is TGTGCCAGCAGCCTGACATTAGCCTACAATGAGCAGTTCTTC. Reference TRBV5-6 and TRBJ2-1 proteins supply the regions before and after the CDR3; the full variable domain is: DAGVTQSPTHLIKTRGQQVTLRCSPKSGHDTVSWYQQALGQGPQFIFQYYEEEERQRGNFPDRFSGHQFPNYSSELNVNALLLGDSALYLCASSLTLAYNEQFFGPGTRLTVL.